This T cell receptor beta chain is from a study of T cell changes during pregnancy in multiple sclerosis. The assay was immunoSEQ multiplex PCR, and TCRdb's table has in-frame clones only and misses some. The sample holds tens of thousands of clones, 94% seen once. Sequencing was performed on CD8+ T cells from peripheral blood mononuclear cells, taken in the first trimester of pregnancy. This receptor was identified in a female donor with multiple sclerosis, enrolled in a pregnancy study.

The CDR3 sequence is CASSPPGASNQPQHF. The DNA for the CDR3 is TGTGCCAGCAGCCCGCCTGGGGCTAGCAATCAGCCCCAGCATTTT. The chain couples TRBV7-9 to TRBJ1-5, with D maybe TRBD1 (5 bases). Germline CDR1 is SEHNR and CDR2 is FQNEAQ (reference sequence). Trimming took off 5 bases at V and 0 bases at J, with 11 bases between the two ends. The CDR3 has 15 amino acids.